Below, one TCR beta chain is given with its context. Its antigen has not been determined. No base-level quality is on record; no much larger clone is a single base apart. The germline V gene yields MNHEY for CDR1 and SVGAGI for CDR2. V is cut by 6 bases and J by 1 base, and the space between the germline ends is 15 bases. From the cysteine through the phenylalanine, the CDR3 covers 15 amino acids. Only the CDR3 portion is preserved as DNA: 45 bases, with reading frame beginning at the first base. Separate from the roughly 650-subject first cohort, the validation cohort of 90 to 150 subjects was the group to which the donors belonged. Receptor amplification or capture employed the immunoSEQ multiplex PCR assay. Per the original workflow: A statistical classification framework was built for diagnosing cytomegalovirus status from the catalog of TCR beta chain sequences. Not all clones reach the TCRdb copy of this immuneACCESS table, which keeps in-frame sequences only. Checked studies attribute under half of the gap to unresolved V genes and leave the rest unexplained. The D gene and trimming were derived from the DNA, and the V and J assignments and clone size from that table. Within this sample are under 200,000 clones, with about 80% of them counted one time only. Approximately 7% of the sample rests with the top ten.

This entry belongs to a study of cytomegalovirus exposure and HLA in healthy donors (dated by TCRdb to the late 2010s). For the wider study: The 670 or so repertoires of the first cohort and the 120 or so validation repertoires were produced on the same platform, according to a later analysis. The aim of the study was to test whether cataloging public T cell receptors could identify signatures of past pathogen exposure. The study combined high-throughput TCR immunosequencing, statistical association of individual TCRs with disease status, and machine learning to predict cytomegalovirus infection status. Along with the 666-subject first cohort, a separate validation cohort of 120 different subjects was used. General conclusions and limits of the study: In a later analysis, TCRs clustered in the first cohort were found to also tend to co-occur in the roughly 110 validation repertoires, with about 93% of cluster scores above 0. According to the authors, the approach could potentially be generalized to other disease states and immunological phenotypes. Cytomegalovirus status was reported to be diagnosed by the classifier with high specificity and sensitivity in both the original and validation cohorts. The study listed 150 to 200 TCR beta chains as associated with cytomegalovirus. In vitro tests confirmed that three of the cytomegalovirus-associated TCR beta chains recognize cytomegalovirus antigens. Most TCR sequences were seen in very few donors, while some public TCRs were found in many individuals. A later analysis lacked HLA typing for the validation cohort, so it scored co-occurrence in that cohort across all 120 or so repertoires.

The sequenced material came from PBMCs. The sequence came from a man between 18 and 35 years old in good health and CMV-seropositive. Recombination connected TRBV6-5 to TRBJ1-1; a tentative D call is TRBD1 (6 bases match). The DNA is TGTGCCAGCAGGCGTCGGGGGGCGGGGAACACTGAAGCTTTCTTT. This encodes CASRRRGAGNTEAFF.